The 8 T cell receptor beta chains listed next were all sequenced from one sample in a study of neurological immune-mediated disorders. TCRdb independently ran MiXCR on the 5' RACE reads; one entry per CDR3 protein. The data show 69,000 or so distinct CDR3 sequences, under 5.5% seen once. The sequencing sample was made of PBMCs. The source of these receptors is a woman aged 65 to 85 with multiple sclerosis.

There are a few counts of this clonotype. The chain has TRBV7-9 and TRBJ1-4, with TRBD1 identical over 8 bases. Germline V CDR1 and CDR2: SEHNR, FQNEAQ (reference sequence). This CDR3 region has 15 residues. After removal of 5 bases from V and 7 bases from J, the junction contained 9 bases not matched to a gene. CDR3: CASSPSDRVAEKLFF. CDR3 in DNA: TGTGCCAGCAGCCCCTCGGACAGGGTCGCTGAAAAACTGTTTTTT.

This clonotype has at least ten counts. This chain joins TRBV5-1 and TRBJ2-1; D ambiguous. CDR3 size: 15 residues. Germline assignment: CDR1 SGHRS and CDR2 YFSETQ. With 1 base removed from V and 2 bases from J, the gap between germline ends came to 10 bases. The CDR3 region has the DNA TGCGCCAGCAGCTTGACGGACCAAACCTACAATGAGCAGTTCTTC. This codes for CASSLTDQTYNEQFF.

In this sample, this clonotype turned up many times. The rearrangement joins TRBV5-5 to TRBJ1-1; a weak D match, TRBD1 (5 bases). The CDR3 totals 17 residues. Trimming pared 4 bases from V and 4 bases from J, leaving 23 bases between. The germline V gene has CDR1 SGHKS and CDR2 YYEKEE (reference sequence). The CDR3 sequence: CASSPSKGREKGTEAFF. The CDR3 DNA sequence: TGTGCCAGCAGCCCATCCAAGGGCAGGGAAAAGGGCACTGAAGCTTTCTTT.

This clonotype has ten or more counts. J is TRBJ2-1 and V is TRBV6-4; a possible D gene is TRBD2 (5 bases). This CDR3 contains 16 residues. The V gene lost 0 bases and the J gene lost 1 base, with 10 bases spanning the gap. The V gene's germline CDR1 is MRHNA and CDR2 SNTAGT. CDR3 protein: CASSDSGSASYNEQFF. DNA of the CDR3: TGTGCCAGCAGTGACTCGGGGAGTGCTTCCTACAATGAGCAGTTCTTC.

This clonotype was counted ten times or more. V and J are TRBV6-5 and TRBJ2-7, with TRBD1 identical over 8 bases. Germline CDR1 MNHEY, CDR2 SVGAGI. V gave up 5 bases and J gave up 3 bases; unmatched junction bases: 3. The length of the CDR3 is 13 residues. The CDR3 protein is CASSRTGSYEQYF. CDR3 nucleotide sequence: TGTGCCAGCAGTAGGACAGGGAGCTACGAGCAGTACTTC.

This clonotype was seen at least ten times. This chain uses TRBV5-1 with TRBJ1-1; the D is unclear. This CDR3 is built from 14 residues. The germline CDR1 and CDR2 sequences are SGHRS and YFSETQ. Trimming removed 3 bases at V and 0 bases at J, with 9 bases between. CDR3 nucleotides: TGCGCCAGCAGCTCTCATACTATGAACACTGAAGCTTTCTTT. Amino acids: CASSSHTMNTEAFF.

This clonotype occurred many times. This chain uses TRBV5-1 with TRBJ1-2; 8 bases fit TRBD1. This CDR3 is built from 15 residues. The trim removed 0 bases at V and 8 bases at J, leaving 9 bases unmatched. Germline CDR1 and CDR2: SGHRS and YFSETQ. The CDR3 DNA sequence: TGCGCCAGCAGCTTGGCCTTCGACAGGGGAAAAGGCTACACCTTC. Its translation: CASSLAFDRGKGYTF.

In this sample, this clonotype turned up many times. V and J are TRBV20-1 and TRBJ1-1; 8 bases align to TRBD1. CDR1 is DFQATT and CDR2 is SNEGSKA in the germline V gene (reference sequence). Trimming removed 1 base from V and 7 bases from J; junction bases left unmatched: 14. This CDR3 is 16 amino acids long. This CDR3 reads CSARADWTGKRSEAFF. CDR3 bases: TGCAGTGCTAGAGCTGATTGGACAGGGAAAAGAAGTGAAGCTTTCTTT.